Reported below is one TCR beta chain. As yet, its antigen is unknown. In germline, CDR1 is KGHSH, CDR2 LQKENI. V dropped 4 bases and J dropped 7 bases, with 13 bases sitting between them. The length of the CDR3 is 13 residues. The treatment here: about 20 received Ad26.COV2.S at low or high dose, single or two shots; about 5 received placebo; per-sample allocation not given. Samples analyzed were those drawn on day 63 after the first vaccine or placebo injection. The donor's status was that of an adult aged 18-55 years in Boston. Participants' vaccine, an Ad26 vector, delivered Wuhan-strain SARS-CoV-2 spike. The data are from a study of Ad26.COV2.S vaccination and SARS-CoV-2 variants. Study-wide results and limits: Breadth measured for non-spike TCRs was similar across vaccine and placebo recipients. Relative to placebo recipients, vaccine recipients exhibited elevated spike-specific TCR breadth.

The protocol was immunoSEQ multiplex PCR, while the TCRdb copy is restricted to in-frame clones and leaves out a portion. The sample has about 460,000 clones, about 89% seen once. The chain uses TRBV18 and TRBJ1-2, with a weak D call TRBD1 (6 bases). The sequence derives from a person between 18 and 65 years old who received the Ad26.COV2.S COVID-19 vaccine or a placebo. Material: peripheral blood, obtained in a trial of Ad26.COV2.S vaccine versus placebo. CDR3 in DNA: TGTGCCAGCTCACTAGCGCCAGGGGTTGGCTACACCTTC. Its protein product is CASSLAPGVGYTF.